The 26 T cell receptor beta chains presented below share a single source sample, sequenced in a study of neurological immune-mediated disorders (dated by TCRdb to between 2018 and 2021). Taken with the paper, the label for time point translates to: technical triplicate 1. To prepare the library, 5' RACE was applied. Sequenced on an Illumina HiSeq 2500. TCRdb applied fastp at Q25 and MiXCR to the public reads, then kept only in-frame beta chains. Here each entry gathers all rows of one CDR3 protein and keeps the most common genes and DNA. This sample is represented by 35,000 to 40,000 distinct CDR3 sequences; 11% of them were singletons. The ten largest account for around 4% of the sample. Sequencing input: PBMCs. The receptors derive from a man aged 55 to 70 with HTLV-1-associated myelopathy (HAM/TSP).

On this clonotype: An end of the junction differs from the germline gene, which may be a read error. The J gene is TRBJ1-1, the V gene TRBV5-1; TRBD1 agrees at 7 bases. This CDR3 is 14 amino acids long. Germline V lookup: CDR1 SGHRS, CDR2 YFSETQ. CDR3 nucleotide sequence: TGCGCCAGCAGCAAGACAGGGATGGACAATGAAGCTTTATTT. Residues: CASSKTGMDNEALF. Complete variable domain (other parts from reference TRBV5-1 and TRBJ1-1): KAGVTQTPRYLIKTRGQQVTLSCSPISGHRSVSWYQQTPGQGLQFLFEYFSETQRNKGNFPGRFSGRQFSNSRSEMNVSTLELGDSALYLCASSKTGMDNEALFGQGTRLTVV.

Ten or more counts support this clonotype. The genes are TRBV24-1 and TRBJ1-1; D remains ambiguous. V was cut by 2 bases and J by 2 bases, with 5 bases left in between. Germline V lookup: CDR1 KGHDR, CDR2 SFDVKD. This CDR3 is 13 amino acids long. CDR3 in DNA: TGTGCCACCAGTGATTGGCGAAACACTGAAGCTTTCTTT. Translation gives CATSDWRNTEAFF.

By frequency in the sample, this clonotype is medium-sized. This chain's CDR3 is CSGGRGSDTQYF. The CDR3 nucleotides are TGCAGTGGCGGGAGAGGTTCAGATACGCAGTATTTT. This rearrangement joins TRBV20-1 to TRBJ2-3; TRBD2 matches at 7 bases. V trimming: 7 bases; J trimming: 4 bases; junction bases outside the gene matches: 5. The CDR3 has 12 amino acids. CDR1 is DFQATT, CDR2 SNEGSKA, per germline (reference sequence).

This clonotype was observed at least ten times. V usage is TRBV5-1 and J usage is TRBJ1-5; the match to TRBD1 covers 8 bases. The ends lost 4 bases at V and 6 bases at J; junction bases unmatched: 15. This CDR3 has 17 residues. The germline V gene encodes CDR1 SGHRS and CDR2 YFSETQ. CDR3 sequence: CASSPGQVAGGGQPQHF. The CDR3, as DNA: TGCGCCAGCAGCCCGGGACAGGTGGCGGGGGGGGGTCAGCCCCAGCATTTT.

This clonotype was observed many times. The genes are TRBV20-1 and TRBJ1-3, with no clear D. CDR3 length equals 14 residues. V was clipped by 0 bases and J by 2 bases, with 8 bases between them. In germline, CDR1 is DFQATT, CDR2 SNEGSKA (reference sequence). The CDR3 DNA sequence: TGCAGTGCTAGAGATCCTGGGGCTGGAAACACCATATATTTT. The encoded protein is CSARDPGAGNTIYF.

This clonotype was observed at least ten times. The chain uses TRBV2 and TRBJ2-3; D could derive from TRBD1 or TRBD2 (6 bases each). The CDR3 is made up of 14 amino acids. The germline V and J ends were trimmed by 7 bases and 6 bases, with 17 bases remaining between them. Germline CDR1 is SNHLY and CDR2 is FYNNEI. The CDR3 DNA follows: TGTGCCAGCAAATCGAGGGGGGCTGCGGATACGCAGTATTTT. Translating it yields CASKSRGAADTQYF.

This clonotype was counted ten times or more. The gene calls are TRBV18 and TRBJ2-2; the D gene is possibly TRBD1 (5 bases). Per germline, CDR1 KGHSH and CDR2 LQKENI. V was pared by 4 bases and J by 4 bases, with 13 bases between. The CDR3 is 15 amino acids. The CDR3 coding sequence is TGTGCCAGCTCACTCCAGGGTTCGGGCACCGGGGAGCTGTTTTTT. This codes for CASSLQGSGTGELFF.

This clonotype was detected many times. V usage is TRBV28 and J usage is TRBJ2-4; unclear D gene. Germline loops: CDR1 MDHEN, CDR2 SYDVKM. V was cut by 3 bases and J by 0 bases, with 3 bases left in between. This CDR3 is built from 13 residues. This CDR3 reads CASSFRAKNIQYF. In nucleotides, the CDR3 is TGTGCCAGCAGTTTCAGAGCCAAAAACATTCAGTACTTC.

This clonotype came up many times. The CDR3 nucleotides are TGCGCCAGCAGACTAGCGGGGATCTCCTACAATGAGCAGTTCTTC. Protein product: CASRLAGISYNEQFF. The gene calls are TRBV5-1 and TRBJ2-1, with 10 bases that match TRBD2. The germline gives CDR1 SGHRS, CDR2 YFSETQ. The junction had 2 bases not matched to a gene; V was cut back by 5 bases and J by 0 bases. The CDR3 length is 15 residues.

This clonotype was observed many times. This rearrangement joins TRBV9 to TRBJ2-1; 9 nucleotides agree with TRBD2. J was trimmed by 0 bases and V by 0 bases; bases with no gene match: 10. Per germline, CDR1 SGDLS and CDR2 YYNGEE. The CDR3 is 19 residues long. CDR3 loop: CASSVDPGLASYSYNEQFF. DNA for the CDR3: TGTGCCAGCAGCGTAGATCCGGGACTAGCTTCCTACTCCTACAATGAGCAGTTCTTC.

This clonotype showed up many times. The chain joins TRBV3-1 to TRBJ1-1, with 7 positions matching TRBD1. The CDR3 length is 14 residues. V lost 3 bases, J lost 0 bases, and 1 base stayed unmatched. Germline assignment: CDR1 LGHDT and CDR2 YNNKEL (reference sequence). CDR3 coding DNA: TGTGCCAGCAGCCACGGGACAGTGAACACTGAAGCTTTCTTT. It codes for CASSHGTVNTEAFF.

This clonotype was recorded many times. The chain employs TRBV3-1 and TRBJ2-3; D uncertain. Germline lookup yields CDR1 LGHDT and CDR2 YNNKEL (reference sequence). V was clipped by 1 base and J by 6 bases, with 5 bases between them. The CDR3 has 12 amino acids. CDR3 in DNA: TGTGCCAGCAGCCAAGGGATTGATACGCAGTATTTT. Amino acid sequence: CASSQGIDTQYF.

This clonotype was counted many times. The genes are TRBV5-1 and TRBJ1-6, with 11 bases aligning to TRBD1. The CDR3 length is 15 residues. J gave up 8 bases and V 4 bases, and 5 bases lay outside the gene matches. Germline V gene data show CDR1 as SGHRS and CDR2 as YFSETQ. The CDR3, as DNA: TGCGCCAGCAGCGAAGGACAGGGGGCCTATTCACCCCTCCACTTT. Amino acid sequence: CASSEGQGAYSPLHF.

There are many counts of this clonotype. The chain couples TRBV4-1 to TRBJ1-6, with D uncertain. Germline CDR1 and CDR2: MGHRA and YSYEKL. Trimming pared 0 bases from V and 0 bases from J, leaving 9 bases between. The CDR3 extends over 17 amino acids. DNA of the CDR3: TGCGCCAGCAGCCAAGATCCTCGGAGCTCCTATAATTCACCCCTCCACTTT. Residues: CASSQDPRSSYNSPLHF.

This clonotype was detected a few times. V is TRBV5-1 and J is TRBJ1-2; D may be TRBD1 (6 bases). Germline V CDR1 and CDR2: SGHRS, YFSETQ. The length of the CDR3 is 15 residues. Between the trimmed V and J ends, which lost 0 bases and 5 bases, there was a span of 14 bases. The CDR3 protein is CASSLDPGTNYGYTF. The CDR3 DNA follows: TGCGCCAGCAGCTTGGATCCCGGGACAAATTATGGCTACACCTTC. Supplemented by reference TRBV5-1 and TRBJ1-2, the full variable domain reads KAGVTQTPRYLIKTRGQQVTLSCSPISGHRSVSWYQQTPGQGLQFLFEYFSETQRNKGNFPGRFSGRQFSNSRSEMNVSTLELGDSALYLCASSLDPGTNYGYTFGSGTRLTVV.

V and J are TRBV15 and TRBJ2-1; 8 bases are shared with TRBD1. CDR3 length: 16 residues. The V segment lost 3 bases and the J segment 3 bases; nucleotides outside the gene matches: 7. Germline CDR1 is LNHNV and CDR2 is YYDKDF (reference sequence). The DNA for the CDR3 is TGTGCCACCAGCAGCCACAGGACAGGGAGCTACAATGAGCAGTTCTTC. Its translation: CATSSHRTGSYNEQFF.

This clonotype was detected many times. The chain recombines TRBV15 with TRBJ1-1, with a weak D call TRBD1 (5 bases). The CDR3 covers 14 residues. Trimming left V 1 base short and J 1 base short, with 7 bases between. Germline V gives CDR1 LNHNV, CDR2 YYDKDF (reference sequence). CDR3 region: CATSRARANTEAFF. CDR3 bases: TGTGCCACCAGCAGAGCCAGGGCGAACACTGAAGCTTTCTTT. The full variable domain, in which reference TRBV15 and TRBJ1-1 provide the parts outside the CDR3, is DAMVIQNPRYQVTQFGKPVTLSCSQTLNHNVMYWYQQKSSQAPKLLFHYYDKDFNNEADTPDNFQSRRPNTSFCFLDIRSPGLGDTAMYLCATSRARANTEAFFGQGTRLTVV.

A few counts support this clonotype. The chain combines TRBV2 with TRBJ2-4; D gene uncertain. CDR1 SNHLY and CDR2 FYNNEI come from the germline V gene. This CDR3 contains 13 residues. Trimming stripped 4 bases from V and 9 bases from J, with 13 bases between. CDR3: CASSGSGRGIQYF. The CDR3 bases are TGTGCCAGCAGTGGGTCCGGTCGTGGCATTCAGTACTTC.

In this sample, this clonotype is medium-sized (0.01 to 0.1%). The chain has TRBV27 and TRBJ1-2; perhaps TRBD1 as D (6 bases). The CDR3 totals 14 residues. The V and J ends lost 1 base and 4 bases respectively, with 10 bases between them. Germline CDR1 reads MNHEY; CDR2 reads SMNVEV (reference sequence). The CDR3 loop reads CASSLYAGAYGYTF. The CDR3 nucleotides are TGTGCCAGCAGTTTATATGCAGGGGCCTATGGCTACACCTTC.

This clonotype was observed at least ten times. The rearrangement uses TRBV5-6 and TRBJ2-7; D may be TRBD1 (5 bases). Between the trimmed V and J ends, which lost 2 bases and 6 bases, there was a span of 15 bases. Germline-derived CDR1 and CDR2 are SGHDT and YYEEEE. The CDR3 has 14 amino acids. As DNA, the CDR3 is TGTGCCAGCAGCTTCGGTGGGGCCTCGGGCGAGCAGTACTTC. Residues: CASSFGGASGEQYF.

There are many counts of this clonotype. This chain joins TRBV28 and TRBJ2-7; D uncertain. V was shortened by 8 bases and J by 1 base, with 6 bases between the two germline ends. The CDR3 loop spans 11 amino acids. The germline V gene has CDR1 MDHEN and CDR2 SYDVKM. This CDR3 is CASQFSYEQYF. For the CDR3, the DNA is TGTGCCAGCCAATTTTCCTACGAGCAGTACTTC.

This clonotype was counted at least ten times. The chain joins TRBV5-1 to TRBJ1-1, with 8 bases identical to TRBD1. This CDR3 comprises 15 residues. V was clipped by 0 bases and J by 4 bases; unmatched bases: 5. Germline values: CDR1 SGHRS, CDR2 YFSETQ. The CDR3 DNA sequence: TGCGCCAGCAGCTTGGCCGCACAGGGGGGCACTGAAGCTTTCTTT. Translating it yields CASSLAAQGGTEAFF.

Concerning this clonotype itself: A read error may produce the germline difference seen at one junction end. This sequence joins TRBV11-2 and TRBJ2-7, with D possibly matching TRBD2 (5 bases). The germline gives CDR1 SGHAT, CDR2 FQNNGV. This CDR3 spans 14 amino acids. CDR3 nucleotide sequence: TGTGCCAGCAGCTTAGGAGTTAGCGCCTACGAGCATTACTTC. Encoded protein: CASSLGVSAYEHYF. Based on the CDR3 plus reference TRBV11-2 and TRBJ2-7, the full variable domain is EAGVAQSPRYKIIEKRQSVAFWCNPISGHATLYWYQQILGQGPKLLIQFQNNGVVDDSQLPKDRFSAERLKGVDSTLKIQPAKLEDSAVYLCASSLGVSAYEHYFGPGTRLTVT.

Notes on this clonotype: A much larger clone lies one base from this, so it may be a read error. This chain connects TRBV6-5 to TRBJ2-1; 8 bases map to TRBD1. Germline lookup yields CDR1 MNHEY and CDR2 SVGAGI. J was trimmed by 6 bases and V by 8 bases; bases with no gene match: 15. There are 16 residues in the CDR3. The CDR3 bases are TGTGCCAGCTCAGGGGGCAGGAGTGCTTCTCTCAATGAGCAGTTCTTC. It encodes CASSGGRSASLNEQFF.

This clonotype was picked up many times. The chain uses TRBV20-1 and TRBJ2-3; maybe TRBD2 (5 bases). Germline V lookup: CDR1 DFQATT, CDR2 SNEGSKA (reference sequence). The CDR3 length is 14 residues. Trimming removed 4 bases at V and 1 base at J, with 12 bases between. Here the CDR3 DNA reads TGCAGTGCTAAACGACCCGGGGGCACAGATACGCAGTATTTT. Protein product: CSAKRPGGTDTQYF.

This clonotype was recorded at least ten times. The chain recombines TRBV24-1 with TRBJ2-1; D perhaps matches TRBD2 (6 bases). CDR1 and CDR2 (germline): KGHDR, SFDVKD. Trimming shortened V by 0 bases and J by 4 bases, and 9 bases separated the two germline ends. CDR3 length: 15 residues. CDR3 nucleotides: TGTGCCACCAGTGATTTGGGGACTCTATACAATGAGCAGTTCTTC. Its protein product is CATSDLGTLYNEQFF.